Each of the 32 T cell receptor beta chains below was sequenced from the same sample in a study of glioma-infiltrating T cells. Amplification of TCR alpha and beta CDR3 regions from RNA used iRepertoire nested multiplex PCR. TCRdb fed the multiplex PCR reads into MiXCR, producing one record per CDR3 protein. The sample includes approximately 130,000 distinct CDR3 sequences, 20% to 25% seen only once; the top ten take 27%. Material for sequencing was glioma tissue, nonneoplastic brain tissue, or PBMCs (not recorded which). The receptors here all came from a human donor with low-grade glioma or glioblastoma, undergoing nonglioma brain surgery, or in good health (not recorded which).

J is TRBJ1-2 and V is TRBV3-1; D unclear. CDR3 length: 16 amino acids. The germline V gene has CDR1 LGHDT and CDR2 YNNKEL (reference sequence). Trimming removed 4 bases at V and 8 bases at J, with 23 bases between. CDR3: CASSLQAAAPGRGYTF. In DNA, the CDR3 is TGTGCCAGCAGCCTTCAGGCCGCGGCCCCGGGTCGCGGCTACACCTTC.

This clonotype turned up a few times. The chain carries TRBV3-1 and TRBJ1-6; D remains ambiguous. CDR1 LGHDT and CDR2 YNNKEL come from the germline V gene (reference sequence). The CDR3 has 13 amino acids. The V gene lost 1 base and the J gene lost 9 bases, with 7 bases spanning the gap. The CDR3 protein is CASSQGPTSPLHF. In DNA, the CDR3 is TGTGCCAGCAGCCAAGGACCGACTTCACCCCTCCACTTT.

V is TRBV20-1 and J is TRBJ1-2; TRBD1 matches at 8 bases. This CDR3 comprises 15 residues. Germline trimming cut 6 bases from V and 7 bases from J; bases unmatched to any gene: 16. CDR1 is DFQATT and CDR2 is SNEGSKA in the germline V gene (reference sequence). This chain's CDR3 is CSAPAPLGQGTGYTF. The CDR3 DNA is TGCAGTGCCCCGGCTCCCCTAGGACAGGGAACTGGCTACACCTTC.

The chain employs TRBV7-9 and TRBJ2-5; D unresolved. Germline V CDR1 and CDR2: SEHNR, FQNEAQ (reference sequence). The CDR3 length is 13 residues. Trimming stripped 6 bases from V and 4 bases from J, with 12 bases between. The CDR3 loop reads CASRKGPRETQYF. The CDR3 nucleotides read TGTGCCAGCAGAAAAGGACCTCGAGAGACCCAGTACTTC.

This clonotype was observed a few times. The J gene is TRBJ2-5, the V gene TRBV19; 10 nucleotides line up with TRBD1. CDR1 is LNHDA and CDR2 is SQIVND in the germline V gene (reference sequence). The CDR3 has 14 residues. The V segment lost 6 bases and the J segment 5 bases; nucleotides outside the gene matches: 6. The CDR3 nucleotides are TGTGCCAGTAGCGCGACAGGGGGCCTCGAGACCCAGTACTTC. Translation: CASSATGGLETQYF.

This clonotype was picked up many times. This sequence joins TRBV24-1 and TRBJ1-2; no clear D. Germline lookup yields CDR1 KGHDR and CDR2 SFDVKD. Trimming removed 5 bases from V and 4 bases from J, with 7 bases in between. This CDR3 is 12 amino acids long. As DNA, the CDR3 is TGTGCCACCAGTGGCAACGGCTATGGCTACACCTTC. Amino acid sequence: CATSGNGYGYTF.

J is TRBJ2-7 and V is TRBV28; 10 positions agree with TRBD2. Germline V gene sequence: CDR1 MDHEN, CDR2 SYDVKM. This CDR3 has 19 amino acids. The V segment lost 7 bases and the J segment 5 bases; nucleotides outside the gene matches: 23. This chain's CDR3 is CASKGVGGGTSGEPHEQYV. CDR3 nucleotide sequence: TGTGCCAGCAAGGGAGTCGGGGGGGGCACTAGCGGGGAACCCCACGAGCAGTACGTC.

This clonotype occurred many times. The chain is built from TRBV20-1 and TRBJ1-4; 9 nucleotides align to TRBD1. The CDR3 runs to 13 residues. Germline V gene lookup returns CDR1 DFQATT and CDR2 SNEGSKA (reference sequence). The V and J ends lost 4 bases and 4 bases, in that order; junction bases with no gene match: 1. The CDR3 DNA reads TGCAGTGCTAAGACAGGGGGTAATGAAAAACTGTTTTTT. Its translation is CSAKTGGNEKLFF.

The sample holds a few counts of this clonotype. The chain uses TRBV6-6 and TRBJ1-6, with D perhaps TRBD1 (5 bases). The CDR3 consists of 18 residues. From germline, CDR1 is MNHNY and CDR2 SVGAGI (reference sequence). Trimming shortened V by 2 bases and J by 6 bases, and 20 bases separated the two germline ends. CDR3: CASSYPKGATWGNSPLHF. In DNA form, the CDR3 reads TGTGCCAGCAGTTACCCAAAAGGGGCAACATGGGGTAATTCACCCCTCCACTTT.

The rearrangement joins TRBV12-3 or TRBV12-4 to TRBJ2-1, with D unresolved. The CDR3 extends over 14 amino acids. Trimming cost V 1 base and J 7 bases, with 11 bases left between them. CDR3 region: CASSLESRANEQFF. DNA for the CDR3: TGTGCCAGCAGTTTAGAATCCCGGGCTAATGAGCAGTTCTTC.

The table lists this clonotype with a few counts. The chain joins TRBV28 to TRBJ1-4; 7 bases agree with TRBD1. The trim removed 7 bases at V and 4 bases at J, leaving 6 bases unmatched. The CDR3 length is 14 residues. The germline gives CDR1 MDHEN, CDR2 SYDVKM. DNA for the CDR3: TGTGCCAGCAAACAAGGGACAGTTAATGAAAAACTGTTTTTT. This translates into CASKQGTVNEKLFF.

This clonotype was seen many times. The chain uses TRBV6-1 and TRBJ2-5; no definite D call. This CDR3 is built from 14 residues. The germline V and J ends were trimmed by 0 bases and 1 base, with 6 bases remaining between them. CDR1 is MNHNS, CDR2 SASEGT, per germline. CDR3: CASSEAHPQETQYF. The CDR3 region has the DNA TGTGCCAGCAGTGAAGCGCACCCCCAAGAGACCCAGTACTTC.

This clonotype was detected only a few times. DNA for the CDR3: TGTGCCAGCAGCCTCCCCGTGCAGTACGTC. Amino acid sequence: CASSLPVQYV. This chain joins TRBV12-3 or TRBV12-4 and TRBJ2-7; D is uncertain. V lost 6 bases to trimming and J lost 9 bases, with 9 bases between them. CDR3 length: 10 residues.

In this sample, this clonotype turned up many times. The chain employs TRBV20-1 and TRBJ1-5, with D possibly TRBD1 on 5 matching bases. CDR1 and CDR2 (germline): DFQATT, SNEGSKA (reference sequence). The CDR3 length is 12 residues. V shed 6 bases and J shed 4 bases, with 10 bases lying between them. The CDR3 spells CSAVQGNQPQHF. In DNA, the CDR3 is TGCAGTGCGGTTCAGGGAAATCAGCCCCAGCATTTT.

The chain joins TRBV7-2 to TRBJ1-5; no clear D gene. This CDR3 comprises 17 residues. Trimming took off 8 bases at V and 0 bases at J, with 20 bases between the two ends. Germline-derived CDR1 and CDR2 are SGHTA and FQGNSA. CDR3 nucleotides: TGTGCCAGCGGCCCGCAACAGAGCCTGTATAGCAATCAGCCCCAGCATTTT. Translating gives CASGPQQSLYSNQPQHF.

The rearrangement uses TRBV12-3 or TRBV12-4 and TRBJ1-4; 8 nucleotides line up with TRBD1. This CDR3 is built from 13 residues. V was clipped by 10 bases and J by 7 bases; unmatched bases: 8. CDR3 coding DNA: TGTGCCACCCTCCGACAGGGGAGTGAAAAACTGTTTTTT. Translated, it gives CATLRQGSEKLFF.

The chain has TRBV19 and TRBJ2-2; D is undetermined. Germline lookup yields CDR1 LNHDA and CDR2 SQIVND (reference sequence). CDR3 length: 13 residues. With 3 bases removed from V and 4 bases from J, the gap between germline ends came to 6 bases. CDR3 residues: CASSIRGTGELFF. The CDR3 DNA is TGTGCCAGTAGTATCAGAGGCACCGGGGAGCTGTTTTTT.

The J gene is TRBJ2-2, the V gene TRBV7-2; D remains unclear. The CDR3 has 16 amino acids. The germline V gene encodes CDR1 SGHTA and CDR2 FQGNSA. Deletions cut 7 bases from V and 5 bases from J, with 20 bases between. The CDR3 protein is CASILGLTGSTGELFF. CDR3 sequence (DNA): TGTGCCAGCATCTTGGGTTTAACCGGAAGTACCGGGGAGCTGTTTTTT.

The J gene is TRBJ1-1, the V gene TRBV19; unclear D gene. The V end was cut by 5 bases, the J end by 0 bases, with 7 bases between. The CDR3 contains 13 residues. Germline loops: CDR1 LNHDA, CDR2 SQIVND (reference sequence). CDR3 region: CASSPIMNTEAFF. The CDR3 nucleotides are TGTGCCAGTAGTCCAATCATGAACACTGAAGCTTTCTTT.

The chain joins TRBV20-1 to TRBJ2-7; D remains ambiguous. Germline loops: CDR1 DFQATT, CDR2 SNEGSKA (reference sequence). The CDR3 has 13 residues. The chain's CDR3 is CSARDGRLSEKYV. DNA for the CDR3: TGCAGTGCTAGAGATGGACGACTGAGCGAGAAGTACGTC.

Worth noting for this clonotype: This may be a read error: a much more frequent sequence differs by one nucleotide. The CDR3 ends on some other residue instead of the conserved phenylalanine or tryptophan, so this is likely a read error. DNA of the CDR3: TGCAGTGCTAGAGCCGGGGACCATGGCTACACCCTC. Encoded protein: CSARAGDHGYTL. V is TRBV20-1 and J is TRBJ1-2, with a possible D match to TRBD1 (5 bases). This CDR3 has 12 residues. V dropped 1 base and J dropped 6 bases, with 9 bases sitting between them. Germline V lookup: CDR1 DFQATT, CDR2 SNEGSKA (reference sequence).

J is TRBJ1-2 and V is TRBV2; D is possibly TRBD1 (6 bases). Germline values: CDR1 SNHLY, CDR2 FYNNEI. V was clipped by 7 bases and J by 4 bases, with 19 bases between them. The length of the CDR3 is 15 residues. This CDR3 is CASTLRRDKSYGYTF. The CDR3 DNA follows: TGTGCCAGCACGTTACGTCGGGACAAAAGCTATGGCTACACCTTC.

This clonotype has only a few counts. The chain carries TRBV20-1 and TRBJ2-3; D is possibly TRBD2 (5 bases). V was clipped by 6 bases and J by 4 bases, with 14 bases between them. The CDR3 has 13 residues. Germline lookup yields CDR1 DFQATT and CDR2 SNEGSKA (reference sequence). The CDR3 nucleotides are TGCAGTGCCCCACCTGGGAGTTCAGATACGCAGTATTTT. This codes for CSAPPGSSDTQYF.

This clonotype was picked up many times. V and J are TRBV2 and TRBJ2-3; no clear D. CDR1 and CDR2 from the germline V gene are SNHLY and FYNNEI. The CDR3 has 13 amino acids. V was shortened by 3 bases and J by 2 bases, with 6 bases between the two germline ends. The CDR3 protein is CASSEVTTDTQYF. Here the CDR3 DNA reads TGTGCCAGCAGTGAGGTAACCACAGATACGCAGTATTTT.

This clonotype was observed many times. The chain has TRBV20-1 and TRBJ1-2, with D perhaps matching TRBD1 (5 bases). Germline V gene sequence: CDR1 DFQATT, CDR2 SNEGSKA (reference sequence). V was shortened by 3 bases and J by 4 bases, with 12 bases between the two germline ends. The CDR3 totals 13 residues. Here the CDR3 reads CSASDLTAYGYTF. Here the CDR3 DNA reads TGCAGTGCTAGTGACCTGACAGCCTATGGCTACACCTTC.

This chain uses TRBV7-9 with TRBJ2-7; 7 bases are a match to TRBD1. The junction had 9 bases not matched to a gene; V was cut back by 3 bases and J by 4 bases. CDR3 size: 15 residues. Germline loops: CDR1 SEHNR, CDR2 FQNEAQ (reference sequence). DNA of the CDR3: TGTGCCAGCAGCTTGTATTCCGGGACAGCTTACGAGCAGTACGTC. This encodes CASSLYSGTAYEQYV.

The sample holds one count of this clonotype. The CDR3 nucleotides are TGCAGTGGTACCGGGGGCGGTGGGAATTCACCCCTCCACTTT. It codes for CSGTGGGGNSPLHF. The chain employs TRBV20-1 and TRBJ1-6, with D perhaps TRBD1 (6 bases). V was clipped by 7 bases and J by 7 bases, with 17 bases between them. Germline CDR1 DFQATT, CDR2 SNEGSKA (reference sequence). There are 14 residues in the CDR3.

Ten or more counts support this clonotype. This chain joins TRBV6-1 and TRBJ2-7; no clear D gene. In germline, CDR1 is MNHNS, CDR2 SASEGT. V lost 1 base and J 2 bases, leaving 9 bases between the germline ends. This CDR3 contains 14 residues. CDR3 sequence: CASSEGPGAYEQYV. The CDR3 DNA reads as TGTGCCAGCAGTGAAGGTCCGGGCGCCTACGAGCAGTACGTC.

This chain links TRBV2 with TRBJ1-1; TRBD1 matches at 10 bases. V gave up 5 bases and J gave up 2 bases; unmatched junction bases: 8. Germline CDR1 is SNHLY and CDR2 is FYNNEI. The CDR3 contains 16 residues. CDR3 in amino acids: CASSPGQGERNTEAFF. Here the CDR3 DNA reads TGTGCCAGCAGTCCTGGACAGGGGGAGAGAAACACTGAAGCTTTCTTT.

V gene TRBV7-9 combines with J gene TRBJ1-3; no firm D call. V dropped 5 bases and J dropped 0 bases, with 17 bases sitting between them. This CDR3 region has 17 residues. The germline V gene encodes CDR1 SEHNR and CDR2 FQNEAQ (reference sequence). The DNA for the CDR3 is TGTGCCAGCAGCCCCCGAATGACCCAGAGCTCTGGAAACACCATATATTTT. It translates to CASSPRMTQSSGNTIYF. The whole variable domain, filled in from reference TRBV7-9 and TRBJ1-3, reads DTGVSQNPRHKITKRGQNVTFRCDPISEHNRLYWYRQTLGQGPEFLTYFQNEAQLEKSRLLSDRFSAERPKGSFSTLEIQRTEQGDSAMYLCASSPRMTQSSGNTIYFGEGSWLTVV.

This clonotype has ten or more counts. CDR3 region: CASRLGLAGVNEQFF. The CDR3 coding sequence is TGTGCCAGCAGACTCGGACTAGCGGGGGTCAATGAGCAGTTCTTC. The chain recombines TRBV7-2 with TRBJ2-1; 13 bases match TRBD2. This CDR3 is built from 15 residues. CDR1 is SGHTA, CDR2 FQGNSA, per germline. V lost 6 bases to trimming and J lost 6 bases; unmatched junction nucleotides: 5.

This clonotype was counted at least ten times. This chain connects TRBV20-1 to TRBJ2-3; 12 positions agree with TRBD2. The CDR3 consists of 15 residues. V lost 5 bases and J lost 6; bases outside the gene matches: 9. Germline values: CDR1 DFQATT, CDR2 SNEGSKA (reference sequence). CDR3 nucleotide sequence: TGCAGTGCTCCGGGACTAGCGGGTCAGGTGGATACGCAGTATTTT. Translating it yields CSAPGLAGQVDTQYF.